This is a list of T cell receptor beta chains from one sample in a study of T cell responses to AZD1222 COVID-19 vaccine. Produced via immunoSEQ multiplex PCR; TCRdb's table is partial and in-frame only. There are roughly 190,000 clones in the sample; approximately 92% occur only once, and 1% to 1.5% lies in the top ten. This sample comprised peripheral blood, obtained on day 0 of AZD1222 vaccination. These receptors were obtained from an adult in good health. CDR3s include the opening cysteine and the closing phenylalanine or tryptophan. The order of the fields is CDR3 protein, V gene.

cdr3_aa: CASSGSGGILLQYF
v_call: TRBV11-1

cdr3_aa: CASSEGGQEKLFF
v_call: TRBV2

cdr3_aa: CAWSVSGETQYF
v_call: TRBV30

cdr3_aa: CASSQEGTGLPFF
v_call: TRBV3-1/TRBV3-2

cdr3_aa: CASSLREQTYEQYF
v_call: TRBV11-2

cdr3_aa: CATSDLRTSAVEQFF
v_call: TRBV24-1

cdr3_aa: CASSLIFDGSGVGEKLFF
v_call: TRBV5-8

cdr3_aa: CASVLQPPTYEQYF
v_call: TRBV6-5

cdr3_aa: CASSPGDRVHGYTF
v_call: TRBV18

cdr3_aa: CASSLQITGELFF
v_call: TRBV7-3

cdr3_aa: CASSTKGSEQFF
v_call: TRBV21-1

cdr3_aa: CASSYEGLSYNEQFF
v_call: TRBV6-5

cdr3_aa: CSVVLGQENYEQYF
v_call: TRBV29-1

cdr3_aa: CASSPYTGDGEQYF
v_call: TRBV3-1/TRBV3-2

cdr3_aa: CASSRYSNQPQHF
v_call: TRBV14

cdr3_aa: CASSELRGNTIYF
v_call: TRBV11-1

cdr3_aa: CASSLASGPLANYGYTF
v_call: TRBV7-2

cdr3_aa: CASSWVGGLGNTIYF
v_call: TRBV3-1/TRBV3-2

cdr3_aa: CASSYSNSPLHF
v_call: TRBV6-2/TRBV6-3

cdr3_aa: CASSLNGGSYEQYF
v_call: TRBV28

cdr3_aa: CASSLVALPKETQYF
v_call: TRBV7-7

cdr3_aa: CASSLTQGALSYGYTF
v_call: TRBV28